Given below is one TCR beta chain in context. J was trimmed by 4 bases and V by 2 bases; bases with no gene match: 8. The CDR3 totals 16 residues. Germline loops: CDR1 SGHKS, CDR2 YYEKEE (reference sequence). The sample is drawn from a study of shared clonotypes between healthy human individuals. The naive CD8 subset, CD45RO-negative cells positively selected for CCR7, excluded terminally differentiated effector memory CD45RA+ cells. Profiled with immunoSEQ multiplex PCR; TCRdb holds only in-frame clones, not every one. This sample carries around 2,000,000 clones, roughly 91% of them seen once, and the ten largest clones take 1.5% to 2%.

This chain links TRBV5-5 with TRBJ2-7; 11 nucleotides align to TRBD1. Sequenced input: naive CD8+ T cells from PBMCs. This TCR was recovered from a man younger than 35 in good health. Some clones in this sample may be carry-over from other donors' samples. CDR3 sequence reads: CASSFGQGALTYEQYF. The CDR3 DNA sequence: TGTGCCAGCAGCTTCGGACAGGGGGCCTTAACTTACGAGCAGTACTTC.